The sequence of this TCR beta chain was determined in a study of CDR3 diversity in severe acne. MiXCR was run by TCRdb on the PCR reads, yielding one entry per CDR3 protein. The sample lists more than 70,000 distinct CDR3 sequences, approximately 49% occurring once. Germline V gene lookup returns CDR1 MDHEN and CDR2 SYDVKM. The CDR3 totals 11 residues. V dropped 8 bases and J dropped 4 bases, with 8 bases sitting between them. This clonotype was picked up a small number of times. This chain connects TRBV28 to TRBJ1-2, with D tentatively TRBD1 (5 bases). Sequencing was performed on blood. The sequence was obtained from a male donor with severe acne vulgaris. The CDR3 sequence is CASGQGYGYTF. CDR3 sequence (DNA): TGTGCCAGCGGGCAGGGCTATGGCTACACCTTC.